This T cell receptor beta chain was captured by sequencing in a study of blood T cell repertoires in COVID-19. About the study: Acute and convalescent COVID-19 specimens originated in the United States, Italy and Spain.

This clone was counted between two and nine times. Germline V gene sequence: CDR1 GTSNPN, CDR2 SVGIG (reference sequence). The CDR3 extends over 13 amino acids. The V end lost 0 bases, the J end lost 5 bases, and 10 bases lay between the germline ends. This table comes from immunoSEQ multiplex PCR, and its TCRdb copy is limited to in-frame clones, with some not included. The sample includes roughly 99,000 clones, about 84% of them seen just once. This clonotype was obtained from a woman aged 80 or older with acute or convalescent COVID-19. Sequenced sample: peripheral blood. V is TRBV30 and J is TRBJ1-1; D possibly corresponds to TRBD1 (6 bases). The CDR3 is CAWSVSGDTEAFF. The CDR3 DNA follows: TGTGCCTGGAGTGTCTCAGGGGATACTGAAGCTTTCTTT.